This T cell receptor beta chain was sequenced during a study of cytomegalovirus exposure and HLA in healthy donors. Turning to this clone: Its target is not known.

Whole-study results and caveats: The investigators catalogued 150 to 200 TCR beta chains as cytomegalovirus-associated.

The method was immunoSEQ multiplex PCR; TCRdb's version includes in-frame clones alone and lacks a portion of them. Altogether tens of thousands of clones are present, about 94% being singletons, with the ten largest covering around 3.5%. Losses at the gene ends were 6 bases for V and 3 bases for J; bases not matched to a gene: 8. Germline values: CDR1 SGHTA, CDR2 FQGNSA. The length of the CDR3 is 14 residues. The chain links TRBV7-2 to TRBJ2-7; TRBD1 agrees at 7 bases. The source is a woman aged 18-30 years in good health and CMV-seropositive. The specimen was PBMCs. For the CDR3, the DNA is TGTGCCAGCAGTCCCAGAGGGGGCCACTACGAGCAGTACTTC. This encodes CASSPRGGHYEQYF.